This T cell receptor (beta chain) derives from a study of blood T cell repertoires in COVID-19. About the study: There were acute and convalescent COVID-19 samples, and they came from the United States, Italy and Spain.

The data were produced by immunoSEQ multiplex PCR, yet TCRdb's version contains in-frame clones alone and is incomplete. The sample has about 190,000 clones; around four fifths are singletons. The germline V gene encodes CDR1 GTSNPN and CDR2 SVGIG (reference sequence). The CDR3 loop spans 13 amino acids. Trimming removed 0 bases from V and 6 bases from J, with 11 bases in between. This sequence was found in a human donor in a cohort sampled during active COVID-19. The chain uses TRBV30 and TRBJ1-2; TRBD1 might be the D (5 bases). Sequencing was carried out using peripheral blood. CDR3 sequence reads: CAWSVPGLNGYTF. The DNA of the CDR3 is TGTGCCTGGAGTGTACCAGGGCTCAATGGCTACACCTTC.